These 28 T cell receptor beta chains share one sample of origin, sequenced in a study of Ad26.COV2.S vaccination and SARS-CoV-2 variants. The method was immunoSEQ multiplex PCR; TCRdb's version includes in-frame clones alone and lacks a portion of them. The data show about 480,000 clones, with about 83% seen just once and 10% to 15% held by the top ten. Treatment described: around 19 received Ad26.COV2.S at low or high dose, single or two shots; 5 received placebo; per-sample allocation not given. On day 63 after the first injection, vaccine and placebo recipients gave samples. Sequenced here: peripheral blood, sampled in a trial of Ad26.COV2.S vaccine versus placebo. These receptors were taken from a person aged 18-60 years who received the Ad26.COV2.S COVID-19 vaccine or a placebo.

The chain recombines TRBV27 with TRBJ1-2; possible D gene TRBD1, 5 bases. Trimming pared 0 bases from V and 0 bases from J, leaving 11 bases between. Germline CDR1 and CDR2: MNHEY and SMNVEV (reference sequence). The CDR3 runs to 16 residues. The CDR3 DNA follows: TGTGCCAGCAGTTTATCAGGTCAGGGTTCTAACTATGGCTACACCTTC. Translating it yields CASSLSGQGSNYGYTF.

The rearrangement uses TRBV7-9 and TRBJ2-1; no definite D call. Deletions cut 3 bases from V and 9 bases from J, with 12 bases between. The germline V gene has CDR1 SEHNR and CDR2 FQNEAQ (reference sequence). This CDR3 region has 13 residues. In DNA, the CDR3 is TGTGCCAGCAGCTTCTCTGGCCCTAGTGAGCAGTTCTTC. Translation gives CASSFSGPSEQFF.

The J gene is TRBJ1-2, the V gene TRBV4-2; 7 bases agree with TRBD1. Germline V gene sequence: CDR1 LGHNA, CDR2 YNFKEQ. The junction had 3 bases not matched to a gene; V was cut back by 0 bases and J by 5 bases. CDR3 length equals 14 residues. CDR3 sequence (DNA): TGTGCCAGCAGCCAAGATCGGACAGGTTATGGCTACACCTTC. This gives the protein CASSQDRTGYGYTF.

A remark on this clone: The DNA is left out, because the CDR3 cannot be placed on it with certainty; the CDR3 is given as TCRdb lists it. The V call is TRBV24-1, the J call TRBJ2-3; the D call TRBD1 from the table was never checked on the DNA. Germline CDR1 and CDR2: KGHDR and SFDVKD. The CDR3 is 13 residues long, counting both termini. Here the CDR3 reads CATSVPGADTQYF.

The chain combines TRBV7-2 with TRBJ2-1; D gene ambiguous. Trimming cost V 7 bases and J 1 base, with 14 bases left between them. This CDR3 is 15 amino acids long. Germline loops: CDR1 SGHTA, CDR2 FQGNSA. CDR3 DNA sequence: TGTGCCAGCACCCTCCCTTCCCGGTCCTACAATGAGCAGTTCTTC. Translated, it gives CASTLPSRSYNEQFF.

The V gene is TRBV30, the J gene TRBJ2-1, with 7 nucleotides matching TRBD1. Unmatched junction bases numbered 6, after V lost 4 bases and J lost 3 bases. CDR1 GTSNPN and CDR2 SVGIG come from the germline V gene (reference sequence). The CDR3 totals 14 residues. The CDR3 loop is CAWIEGAGYNEQFF. In DNA, the CDR3 is TGTGCCTGGATCGAGGGGGCCGGCTACAATGAGCAGTTCTTC.

This chain uses TRBV4-3 with TRBJ2-1; no reliable D call. V lost 3 bases and J lost 6, with 9 bases in between. The CDR3 is made up of 13 amino acids. The germline gives CDR1 LGHNA, CDR2 YSLEER. CDR3 loop: CASSHFPSNEQFF. CDR3 nucleotide sequence: TGCGCCAGCAGCCATTTCCCGAGCAATGAGCAGTTCTTC.

A word on this clone: Compared with germline, one end of the junction differs, possibly owing to a read error. The V gene is TRBV2, the J gene TRBJ1-2, with D possibly matching TRBD1 (6 bases). This CDR3 region has 12 residues. Germline V lookup: CDR1 SNHLY, CDR2 FYNNEI. CDR3 protein: CASMGAAYGYTF. The CDR3 DNA follows: TGTGCCAGCATGGGGGCCGCTTATGGTTACACCTTC.

Remarks on this clone: At the DNA level, this CDR3 is encoded by other sequences in the same sample as well. This chain uses TRBV11-2 with TRBJ1-1; 7 bases agree with TRBD1. From germline, CDR1 is SGHAT and CDR2 FQNNGV. The CDR3 loop spans 15 amino acids. V shed 1 base, J shed 2 bases, and the junction held 4 bases outside the gene matches. Here the CDR3 DNA reads TGTGCCAGCAGCTTAGGCGGGACAGCAAACACTGAAGCTTTCTTT. This codes for CASSLGGTANTEAFF.

A remark on this clone: A read error may account for a junction end that differs from germline. The chain joins TRBV3-1 (or the pseudogene TRBV3-2) to TRBJ2-2; D possibly uses TRBD1 or TRBD2 (5 bases each). The CDR3 totals 21 residues. The germline V gene encodes CDR1 LGHDT and CDR2 YNNKEL (reference sequence). The CDR3 sequence is CASSPKSKSWDGYVPSGELFF. Here the CDR3 DNA reads TGTGCCAGCAGCCCTAAGAGTAAGAGCTGGGACGGCTATGTACCTTCCGGGGAGCTTTTTTTT.

The gene calls are TRBV9 and TRBJ2-2, with 8 bases lining up with TRBD2. J lost 4 bases, V lost 1 base, and 6 bases had no gene match. The CDR3 has 16 residues. CDR1 and CDR2 (germline): SGDLS, YYNGEE. This CDR3 reads CASSVTGLVSTGELFF. The CDR3 bases are TGTGCCAGCAGCGTAACGGGACTAGTCTCCACCGGGGAGCTGTTTTTT.

The gene calls are TRBV28 and TRBJ1-3; 9 positions match TRBD1. The CDR3 spans 14 residues. Germline V gives CDR1 MDHEN, CDR2 SYDVKM. The trim removed 11 bases at V and 0 bases at J, leaving 5 bases unmatched. CDR3 amino acids: CAVRDRASGNTIYF. The CDR3 bases are TGTGCCGTCCGGGACAGGGCCTCTGGAAACACCATATATTTT.

This clone was seen just once. This rearrangement joins TRBV6-2 or TRBV6-3 to TRBJ1-5; D unresolved. The CDR3 is 18 amino acids. From germline, CDR1 is MNHEY and CDR2 SVGEGT. The V and J ends lost 0 bases and 5 bases respectively, with 20 bases between them. The CDR3 sequence: CASSYSRGGPTPYQPQHF. CDR3 in DNA: TGTGCCAGCAGTTACTCTCGCGGAGGGCCAACCCCATATCAGCCCCAGCATTTT.

The chain combines TRBV19 with TRBJ2-1, with 9 positions matching TRBD2. V dropped 4 bases and J dropped 2; count of bases not matched to a gene: 3. Per the germline V gene, CDR1 is LNHDA and CDR2 is SQIVND (reference sequence). The length of the CDR3 is 15 residues. DNA of the CDR3: TGTGCCAGTAGTAAGACTAGCGGCCCCTACAATGAGCAGTTCTTC. Encoded protein: CASSKTSGPYNEQFF.

The chain carries TRBV5-1 and TRBJ2-1, with D possibly matching TRBD1 (6 bases). This CDR3 contains 15 residues. CDR1 and CDR2 (germline): SGHRS, YFSETQ. V was shortened by 3 bases and J by 0 bases, with 10 bases between the two germline ends. CDR3 coding DNA: TGCGCCAGCAGCTCTGACAGGAGCTCCTACAATGAGCAGTTCTTC. Translation: CASSSDRSSYNEQFF.

The chain employs TRBV18 and TRBJ1-6; D remains unclear. In germline, CDR1 is KGHSH, CDR2 LQKENI. The CDR3 covers 16 residues. V was shortened by 5 bases and J by 6 bases, with 17 bases between the two germline ends. In DNA, the CDR3 is TGTGCCAGCTCAACGTTGGACCAGACGGTTAATTCACCCCTCCACTTT. It is translated as CASSTLDQTVNSPLHF.

This sequence joins TRBV5-1 and TRBJ2-5, with 7 bases identical to TRBD1. The trim removed 1 base at V and 2 bases at J, leaving 5 bases unmatched. Germline-derived CDR1 and CDR2 are SGHRS and YFSETQ. This CDR3 contains 15 residues. In nucleotides, the CDR3 is TGCGCCAGCAGCTTGAATAGGGGGCGGCAAGAGACCCAGTACTTC. Translated, it gives CASSLNRGRQETQYF.

The chain joins TRBV11-2 to TRBJ1-1; perhaps TRBD1 as D (6 bases). There are 14 residues in the CDR3. The ends were cut back, 11 bases at V and 7 bases at J, with 23 bases in the middle. The germline gives CDR1 SGHAT, CDR2 FQNNGV. The DNA of the CDR3 is TGTGCCGCTGGGGTTCCCGGGACATCGGGTGAAGCTTTCTTT. It translates to CAAGVPGTSGEAFF.

The rearrangement links TRBV5-1 to TRBJ1-4, with D possibly being TRBD1 (5 bases). V was pared by 5 bases and J by 3 bases, with 14 bases between. Germline V gives CDR1 SGHRS, CDR2 YFSETQ. The CDR3 covers 15 residues. The CDR3 coding sequence is TGCGCCAGCAGACTGAACGACAGCCCTAATGAAAAACTGTTTTTT. Amino acid sequence: CASRLNDSPNEKLFF.

This clone was seen a few times. V gene TRBV6-2 or TRBV6-3 combines with J gene TRBJ1-2; D possibly corresponds to TRBD1 (5 bases). CDR3 size: 16 residues. Germline V lookup: CDR1 MNHEY, CDR2 SVGEGT. Trimming left V 6 bases short and J 0 bases short, with 17 bases between. The CDR3 sequence is CASSPSGTWTNYGYTF. In nucleotides, the CDR3 is TGTGCCAGCAGCCCTTCGGGGACTTGGACTAACTATGGCTACACCTTC.

The chain couples TRBV7-6 to TRBJ2-1, with 7 bases matching TRBD2. CDR3 length: 16 amino acids. Germline V lookup: CDR1 SGHVS, CDR2 FNYEAQ. V lost 1 base and J lost 8; bases outside the gene matches: 11. CDR3 DNA: TGTGCCAGCAGCTTAGTATTTGCGGGAGTTAAGCATGAGCAGTTCTTC. It translates to CASSLVFAGVKHEQFF.

The rearrangement links TRBV24-1 to TRBJ2-1; no firm D call. Trimming pared 5 bases from V and 6 bases from J, leaving 16 bases between. The CDR3 runs to 15 residues. Germline V gene data show CDR1 as KGHDR and CDR2 as SFDVKD. CDR3 bases: TGTGCCACCAGTGGGGGTCCCGAGCTGTTCAATGAGCAGTTCTTC. This codes for CATSGGPELFNEQFF.

The V call is TRBV28, the J call TRBJ2-7; D is unresolved. The CDR3 loop spans 11 amino acids. V dropped 4 bases and J dropped 4 bases, with 5 bases sitting between them. Germline assignment: CDR1 MDHEN and CDR2 SYDVKM. The CDR3 DNA reads TGTGCCAGCAGTTCGCTTTACGAGCAGTACTTC. Translation: CASSSLYEQYF.

The chain links TRBV30 to TRBJ1-6; D not resolved. Germline V gene data show CDR1 as GTSNPN and CDR2 as SVGIG (reference sequence). V was pared by 3 bases and J by 6 bases, with 9 bases between. The CDR3 length is 13 residues. The DNA of the CDR3 is TGTGCCTGGAGAGGCACAGCTAATTCACCCCTCCACTTT. Translation gives CAWRGTANSPLHF.

This chain joins TRBV28 and TRBJ2-1; 7 nucleotides match TRBD2. The CDR3 spans 15 residues. CDR1 is MDHEN and CDR2 is SYDVKM in the germline V gene. J was trimmed by 2 bases and V by 7 bases; bases with no gene match: 8. CDR3 sequence: CASTSASGAYNEQFF. The DNA for the CDR3 is TGTGCCAGCACCTCAGCTAGCGGAGCCTACAATGAGCAGTTCTTC.

This rearrangement joins TRBV11-2 to TRBJ2-3; 10 nucleotides match TRBD2. The CDR3 runs 15 residues. The germline CDR1 and CDR2 sequences are SGHAT and FQNNGV. The V and J ends lost 5 bases and 2 bases, in that order; junction bases with no gene match: 4. The CDR3 reads CASSRTSGYTDTQYF. CDR3 nucleotides: TGTGCCAGCAGCCGGACTAGCGGTTACACAGATACGCAGTATTTT. The full variable domain, its missing parts supplied by reference TRBV11-2 and TRBJ2-3, is EAGVAQSPRYKIIEKRQSVAFWCNPISGHATLYWYQQILGQGPKLLIQFQNNGVVDDSQLPKDRFSAERLKGVDSTLKIQPAKLEDSAVYLCASSRTSGYTDTQYFGPGTRLTVL.

The chain couples TRBV5-1 to TRBJ1-1; tentative D call: TRBD1 (6 bases). CDR1 SGHRS and CDR2 YFSETQ come from the germline V gene. The germline V and J ends were trimmed by 5 bases and 4 bases, with 12 bases remaining between them. The CDR3 is made up of 13 amino acids. The CDR3 loop is CASRQGRSTEAFF. The DNA of the CDR3 is TGCGCCAGCAGACAGGGACGGAGCACTGAAGCTTTCTTT.

V is TRBV19 and J is TRBJ2-3, with 7 bases lining up with TRBD1. The CDR3 runs 18 residues. Germline V gives CDR1 LNHDA, CDR2 SQIVND (reference sequence). The V gene end was trimmed by 3 bases and the J gene end by 3 bases; junction bases not matched to a gene: 15. This chain's CDR3 is CASSMNRGVGLRTDTQYF. In DNA form, the CDR3 reads TGTGCCAGTAGTATGAACAGGGGTGTTGGCCTTAGGACAGATACGCAGTATTTT.